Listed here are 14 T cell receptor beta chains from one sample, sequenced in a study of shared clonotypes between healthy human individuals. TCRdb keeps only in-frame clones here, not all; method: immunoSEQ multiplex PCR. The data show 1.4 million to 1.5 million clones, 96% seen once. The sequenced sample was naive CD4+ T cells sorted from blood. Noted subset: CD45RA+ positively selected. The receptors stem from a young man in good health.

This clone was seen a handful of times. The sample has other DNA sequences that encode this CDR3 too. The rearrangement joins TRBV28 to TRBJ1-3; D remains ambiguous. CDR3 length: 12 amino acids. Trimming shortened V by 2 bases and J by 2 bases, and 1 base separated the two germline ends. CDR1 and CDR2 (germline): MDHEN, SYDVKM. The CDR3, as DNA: TGTGCCAGCAGTTTACCTGGAAACACCATATATTTT. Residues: CASSLPGNTIYF.

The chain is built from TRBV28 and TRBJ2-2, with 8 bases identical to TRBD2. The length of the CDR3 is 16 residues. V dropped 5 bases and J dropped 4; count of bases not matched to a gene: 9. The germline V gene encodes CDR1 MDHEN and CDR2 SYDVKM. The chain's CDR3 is CASSTSGRHRTGELFF. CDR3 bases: TGTGCCAGCAGTACTAGCGGTCGGCATCGCACCGGGGAGCTGTTTTTT.

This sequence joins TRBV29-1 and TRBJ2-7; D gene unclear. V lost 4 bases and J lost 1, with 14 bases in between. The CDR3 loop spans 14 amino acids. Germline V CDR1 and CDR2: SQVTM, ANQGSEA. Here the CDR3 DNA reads TGCAGCGTTGGGGCCGGGCAAGGATCCTACGAGCAGTACTTC. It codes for CSVGAGQGSYEQYF.

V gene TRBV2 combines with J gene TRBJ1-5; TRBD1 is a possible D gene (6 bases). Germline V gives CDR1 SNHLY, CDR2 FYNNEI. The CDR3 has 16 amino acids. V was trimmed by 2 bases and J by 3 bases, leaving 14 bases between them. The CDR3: CASSEFGQILNQPQHF. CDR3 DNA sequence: TGTGCCAGCAGTGAATTTGGACAGATACTCAATCAGCCCCAGCATTTT.

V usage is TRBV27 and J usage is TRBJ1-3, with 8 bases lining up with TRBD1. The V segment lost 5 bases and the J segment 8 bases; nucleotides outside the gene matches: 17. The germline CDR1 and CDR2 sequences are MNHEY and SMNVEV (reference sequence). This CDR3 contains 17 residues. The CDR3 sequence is CASSPPRTGSCVYTIYF. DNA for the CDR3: TGTGCCAGCAGTCCCCCCCGGACAGGGTCCTGTGTCTACACCATATATTTT.

CDR3 coding DNA: TGTGCCAGTAGTGCCCGAATGAGCGGGAGGCTTTCCTACAATGAGCAGTTCTTC. Translation: CASSARMSGRLSYNEQFF. The gene calls are TRBV19 and TRBJ2-1; 9 bases line up with TRBD2. J gave up 1 base and V 5 bases, and 12 bases lay outside the gene matches. From germline, CDR1 is LNHDA and CDR2 SQIVND (reference sequence). This CDR3 comprises 18 residues.

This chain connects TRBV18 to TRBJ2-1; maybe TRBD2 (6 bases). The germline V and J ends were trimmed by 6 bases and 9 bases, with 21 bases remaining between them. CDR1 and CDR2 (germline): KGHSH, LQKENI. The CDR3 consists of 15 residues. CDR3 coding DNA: TGTGCCAGCTCCCCGGAGGGCCTCCTTGGGGGTGAGCAGTTCTTC. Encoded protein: CASSPEGLLGGEQFF.

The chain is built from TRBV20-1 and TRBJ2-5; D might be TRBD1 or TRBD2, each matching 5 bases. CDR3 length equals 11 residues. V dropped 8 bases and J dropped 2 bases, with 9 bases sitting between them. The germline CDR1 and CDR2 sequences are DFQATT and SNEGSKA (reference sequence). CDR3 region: CSTEGQETQYF. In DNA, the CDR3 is TGCAGTACAGAGGGGCAAGAGACCCAGTACTTC.

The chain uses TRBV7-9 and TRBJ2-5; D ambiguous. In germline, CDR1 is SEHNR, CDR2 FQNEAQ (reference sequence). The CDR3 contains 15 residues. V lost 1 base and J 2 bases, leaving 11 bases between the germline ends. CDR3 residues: CASSLDGSEQETQYF. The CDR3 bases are TGTGCCAGCAGCTTAGACGGGTCTGAACAAGAGACCCAGTACTTC.

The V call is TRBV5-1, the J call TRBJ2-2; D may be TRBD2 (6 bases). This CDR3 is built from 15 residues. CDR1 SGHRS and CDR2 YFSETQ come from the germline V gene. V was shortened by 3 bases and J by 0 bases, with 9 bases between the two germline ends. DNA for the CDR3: TGCGCCAGCAGCTCGACTAGTGCGAACACCGGGGAGCTGTTTTTT. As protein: CASSSTSANTGELFF. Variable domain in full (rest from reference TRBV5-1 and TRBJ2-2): KAGVTQTPRYLIKTRGQQVTLSCSPISGHRSVSWYQQTPGQGLQFLFEYFSETQRNKGNFPGRFSGRQFSNSRSEMNVSTLELGDSALYLCASSSTSANTGELFFGEGSRLTVL.

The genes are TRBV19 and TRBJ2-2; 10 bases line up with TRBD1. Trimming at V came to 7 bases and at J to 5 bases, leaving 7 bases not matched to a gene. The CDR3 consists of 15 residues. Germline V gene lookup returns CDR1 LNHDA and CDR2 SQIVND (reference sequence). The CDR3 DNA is TGTGCCAGTACCCGGGACAGGGGCGGTACCGGGGAGCTGTTTTTT. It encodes CASTRDRGGTGELFF.

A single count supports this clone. The CDR3 protein is CASSLEGQGLGTQYF. CDR3 nucleotide sequence: TGCGCCAGCAGCCTGGAGGGACAGGGTCTTGGTACGCAGTATTTT. V is TRBV5-1 and J is TRBJ2-3; TRBD1 matches at 9 bases. This CDR3 comprises 15 residues. CDR1 is SGHRS, CDR2 YFSETQ, per germline. Losses at the gene ends were 4 bases for V and 8 bases for J; bases not matched to a gene: 11.

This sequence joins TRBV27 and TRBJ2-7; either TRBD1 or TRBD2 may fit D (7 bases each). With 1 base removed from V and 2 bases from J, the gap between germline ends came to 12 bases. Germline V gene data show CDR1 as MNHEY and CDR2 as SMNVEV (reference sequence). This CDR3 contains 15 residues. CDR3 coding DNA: TGTGCCAGCAGTTTATGGCAGGGGGGGCCCTACGAGCAGTACTTC. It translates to CASSLWQGGPYEQYF.

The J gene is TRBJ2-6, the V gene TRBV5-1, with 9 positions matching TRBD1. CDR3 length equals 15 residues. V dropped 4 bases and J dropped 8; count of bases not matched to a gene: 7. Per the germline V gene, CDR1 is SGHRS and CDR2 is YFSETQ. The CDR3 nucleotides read TGCGCCAGCAGCCGTCGGACAGGGGCGCCCAACGTCCTGACTTTC. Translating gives CASSRRTGAPNVLTF.